This TCR beta chain originates from a study of T cell responses to AZD1222 COVID-19 vaccine. Note on this clone: The antigen remains unidentified.

Assay: immunoSEQ multiplex PCR; the TCRdb copy retains only in-frame clones and omits some. The table lists 95,000 to 150,000 clones, 80% to 90% of them singletons. The CDR3 covers 15 residues. Germline V CDR1 and CDR2: SGHDN, FVKESK. With V trimmed by 5 bases and J by 7 bases, 12 bases remained unmatched. Broader study findings: At 160-218 and 743-854, vaccine-associated CD4 TCRs were dominant, and they spanned spike. Once two AZD1222 doses were given, Spike-specific TCR breadth and depth went up. Only after the peak T cell response were repertoires sampled. At baseline, just six or seven AZD1222 recipients tested seropositive.

V usage is TRBV14 and J usage is TRBJ1-2; 8 bases line up with TRBD1. This specimen consisted of peripheral blood, obtained on day 0 of AZD1222 vaccination. The receptor was isolated from an adult in good health. The CDR3 bases are TGTGCCAGCAGCTTCCTCGTGGACAGGGCAGGTGGCTACACCTTC. Encoded protein: CASSFLVDRAGGYTF.